This T cell receptor (beta chain) was recovered during a study of shared clonotypes between healthy human individuals (dated by TCRdb to 2020 to 2022). General notes on the study: Three men and two women, aged 18 to 49 years, made up the cohort. Leukapheresis yielded between about 0.85 and 10 billion PBMCs per donor. Blood TCR repertoires of 5 or 6 healthy adults were deeply sequenced to estimate repertoire size and the extent of clonotype sharing between individuals. To increase sequencing depth and limit assay-specific biases, different laboratories used diverse techniques to prepare libraries and sequence TCR repertoires. Per donor, three plates each were used for CD4 naive and CD4 memory, two for CD8 naive, and one for CD8 memory. The study at large found these results: The small number of donors limited the genetic and exposure-history diversity represented. Higher generation probabilities were observed for clonotypes shared by all four sorted-subset donors than for non-shared clonotypes. Only blood was sampled, and tissue TCR repertoires likely differ from those in blood. Larger estimated clonotype richness was generally found for naive subsets than for memory subsets. Sharing across a few donors was observed for roughly 5% of naive CD4, around 3.5% of naive CD8, 2% to 2.5% of memory CD4, and around 0.4% of memory CD8 clonotypes. Rarefaction of sorted-subset datasets indicated incomplete sequencing despite the large sequencing depth. Pairwise subsampling led to the expectation that sequencing depth would affect the degree of clonotype sharing among donors.

The donors were healthy, HIV-negative adults who had no recently reported acute infections or vaccinations. Only Caucasian adults living in Nashville, Tennessee, USA were represented among the donors. Magnetic negative selection was used to enrich CD4+ T cells, after which naive cells were positively selected on CD45RA and the negative fraction became the memory subset. Blood was collected by leukapheresis, and PBMCs were isolated by Ficoll-Histopaque density gradient centrifugation and then cryopreserved in liquid nitrogen vapor phase. Purity and quantity of every magnetically sorted T cell population were checked by analytical flow cytometry. From each sorted fraction, genomic DNA was isolated and quantified by UV absorbance on a Nanodrop 2000c. TCR CDR3 regions were amplified from genomic DNA by multiplex PCR using the deep immunoSEQ assay. Extracted genomic DNA from each cell subset was distributed evenly across all wells of several immunoSEQ 96-well plates, and each plate was treated as a replicate. For sorted subsets, about 220 ng of genomic DNA, equivalent to roughly 33,000 T cell genomes, went into each replicate PCR. Purified libraries were measured with a Qubit 3.0 fluorometer, size-checked on a Bioanalyzer 2100, and measured again with the KAPA Library Quantification kit. A separate single-read 150-cycle Illumina NextSeq 550 flow cell was used to sequence each immunoSEQ 96-well plate. The study's own analysis went as follows. Because only junctional sequences without quality scores were contained in the immunoSEQ output, filtering matching that applied to full-length reads could not be performed. Sequences were annotated with PyIR, a Python wrapper for IgBLAST v1.9, using IMGT germline references to assign V/J genes and CDR3. Reads were filtered out if the reads had weak V/J assignments (E-value above 1e-6), no CDR3, stop codons, out-of-frame junctions, or ambiguous translated residues. A V3J clonotype was defined by an identical inferred V gene, J gene, and CDR3 amino acid sequence. Percentage overlap between repertoires was computed as shared unique clonotypes divided by the size of the smaller repertoire. RTK rarefaction, the Chao1 estimator, and Recon v2.1 estimates of unobserved clonotypes were used to assess repertoire richness. OLGA was used to compute generation probabilities for all TCRbeta clonotypes that the gDNA method yielded from a handful of donors. TCRdb obtained this table from immuneACCESS and retained in-frame rearrangements with V and J assigned. These tables miss some clones; where compared with another copy, unresolved V genes account for less than half of the shortfall, and the remainder is unexplained. Clone size and V and J calls were adopted from that table, with D and trimming inferred from the DNA. This sample lists about 700,000 clones; less than 85% were detected once. Of the sample, about 1.7% falls within the top ten clones.

Turning to this clone: Which antigen it targets is not known. No much larger clonotype is one base removed from it; base qualities were not supplied.

Relative to germline, V is missing 4 bases and J is missing 2 bases, with 6 bases of the junction outside any gene match. The CDR3 goes from the cysteine to the phenylalanine over 16 residues. The only DNA kept is the CDR3, 48 bases in frame from the first base. The CDR1 and CDR2 encoded by the germline V gene are MNHNS and SASEGT. The TCR comes from a woman aged 30 to 39 in good health. The source material was memory CD4+ T cells sorted from blood. The cell subset or site label of this sample denotes: CD45RA-negative fraction. The rearranged segments are TRBV6-1 and TRBJ1-4; a stretch of 8 junction bases matches TRBD1. The CDR3 region reads CASSGGTGLTNEKLFF. The nucleotides are TGTGCCAGCAGTGGGGGGACAGGCCTCACTAATGAAAAACTGTTTTTT.